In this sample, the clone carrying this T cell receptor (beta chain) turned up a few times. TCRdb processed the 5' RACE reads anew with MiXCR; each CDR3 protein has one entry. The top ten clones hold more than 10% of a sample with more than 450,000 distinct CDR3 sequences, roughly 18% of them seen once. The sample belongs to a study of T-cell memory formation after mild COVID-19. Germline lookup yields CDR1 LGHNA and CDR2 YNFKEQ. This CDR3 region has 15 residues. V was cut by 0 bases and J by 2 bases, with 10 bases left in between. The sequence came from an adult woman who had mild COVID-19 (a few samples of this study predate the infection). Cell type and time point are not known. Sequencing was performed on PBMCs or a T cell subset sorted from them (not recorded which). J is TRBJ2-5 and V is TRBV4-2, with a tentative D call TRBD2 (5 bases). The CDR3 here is CASSQDLTRQETQYF. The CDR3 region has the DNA TGTGCCAGCAGCCAAGATCTAACTAGACAAGAGACCCAGTACTTC.